The sequence of this TCR beta chain was determined in a study of control samples from healthy donors and cancer patients. The CDR3 is made up of 11 amino acids. CDR1 and CDR2 (germline): SGHAT, FQNNGV. Trimming took off 3 bases at V and 5 bases at J, with 4 bases between the two ends. TCRdb's copy holds only in-frame clones and misses some; the assay was immunoSEQ multiplex PCR. The data contain over 40,000 clones, approximately 91% of them singletons. This chain connects TRBV11-2 to TRBJ1-1; D is uncertain. The receptor was isolated from a middle-aged man with head and neck cancer. The sequenced sample consisted of PBMCs. CDR3 region: CASSFWTEAFF. CDR3 DNA sequence: TGTGCCAGCAGCTTTTGGACTGAAGCTTTCTTT.